A selection of T cell receptor beta chains follows, all from one sample in a study of blood T cell repertoires in COVID-19. Only in-frame clones appear in the TCRdb table, and some are missing; sequencing was by immunoSEQ multiplex PCR. The sample has 350,000 or so clones; more than 70% are singletons. Sequencing was done on a sample of peripheral blood. Receptors were obtained from a woman between 25 and 40 years old with COVID-19, enrolled during active disease. Each CDR3 is given with its conserved first and last residue. The D gene is left open where the match is weak. Size is omitted from some rows. Given values are once, few, many or a class for expanded clones.

clone_size | j_call | v_call | d_call | cdr3_aa
NA | TRBJ1-3 | TRBV9 | NA | CASSVSWTPGNTIYF
NA | TRBJ2-4 | TRBV5-1 | TRBD1 | CASSLGPGQGPLHF
NA | TRBJ2-1 | TRBV5-4 | NA | CASSLSLYNEQFF
NA | TRBJ2-1 | TRBV29-1 | NA | CSVGPYNEQFF
NA | TRBJ2-5 | TRBV11-2 | NA | CASSVGGAQETQYF
NA | TRBJ2-3 | TRBV19 | NA | CASSGEEDTQYF
NA | TRBJ1-1 | TRBV6-5 | NA | CASRAPGVDTEAFF
NA | TRBJ1-2 | TRBV29-1 | NA | CSVEGGEGYTF
once | TRBJ1-1 | TRBV7-9 | TRBD1 | CASSLPSRGGQGGTEAFF
NA | TRBJ2-5 | TRBV11-2 | NA | CASSFGRAQETQYF
NA | TRBJ1-2 | TRBV16 | NA | CASSPFRGGADYGYTF
few | TRBJ2-7 | TRBV5-1 | NA | CASSLGSDLTYEQYF
NA | TRBJ2-5 | TRBV5-1 | TRBD1 | CASSTGGPFLETQYF
NA | TRBJ1-1 | TRBV4-1 | TRBD1 | CASSTQGAPPAEAFF
NA | TRBJ2-5 | TRBV2 | NA | CASSDVGAETQYF
NA | TRBJ1-4 | TRBV9 | NA | CASSVTRAGEKLFF
NA | TRBJ2-1 | TRBV7-2 | NA | CASSLYRSPPMQFF
NA | TRBJ1-1 | TRBV5-6 | NA | CASSVGHLTEAFF
NA | TRBJ1-6 | TRBV10-1 | NA | CASTQSSYNSPLHF
NA | TRBJ1-2 | TRBV10-3 | TRBD1 | CAIYGQGGYTF
NA | TRBJ1-5 | TRBV6-5 | TRBD1 | CASRRDRGNQPQHF
NA | TRBJ2-5 | TRBV6-2/TRBV6-3 | NA | CASSSTGLGTQYF